This T cell receptor beta chain was captured in a study of blood T cell repertoires in COVID-19. Study-wide background: The analysed material was cDNA or gDNA that came from T cells, B-cell-depleted T cells, or PBMCs.

Authors' methods: Estimation of nucleated cell counts relied on the amplification of reference gene primers. TCRdb's copy holds only in-frame clones and misses some; the assay was immunoSEQ multiplex PCR. V and J calls and clone size are given by that table; D and trimming were obtained from the DNA. The sample carries hundreds of thousands of clones, 85% to 90% recorded once. This CDR3 is built from 15 residues. From germline, CDR1 is SNHLY and CDR2 FYNNEI. Trimming at V came to 0 bases and at J to 4 bases, leaving 5 bases not matched to a gene. The sample taken for sequencing was PBMCs or T cells enriched from blood (not recorded which). The genes are TRBV2 and TRBJ1-2; TRBD1 matches at 7 bases. The receptor was derived from a woman younger than 35 who had recovered from COVID-19. As DNA, the CDR3 is TGTGCCAGCAGTGAAGCACAGGGGATGGTCTATGGCTACACCTTC. Translation gives CASSEAQGMVYGYTF.